The 3 T cell receptor beta chains below were found in one sample sequenced in a study of blood T cell repertoires in COVID-19. Sequencing was performed with immunoSEQ multiplex PCR; in TCRdb, only in-frame clones are kept and a portion is missing. The table records around 250,000 clones, about four fifths of them present only once. The sample consisted of peripheral blood. Source of these receptors: a man between 40 and 49 years old with active or convalescent COVID-19.

The chain is built from TRBV30 and TRBJ1-3; D is uncertain. Germline CDR1 and CDR2: GTSNPN and SVGIG (reference sequence). The V gene lost 3 bases and the J gene lost 0 bases, with 12 bases spanning the gap. The CDR3 contains 15 residues. The CDR3 here is CAWSPLRGSGNTIYF. CDR3 in DNA: TGTGCCTGGAGCCCCCTACGGGGCTCTGGAAACACCATATATTTT.

CDR3 in DNA: TGTGCCAGCAGGTTTCACGACCTCAGGGGAAACGAGCAGTACTTC. It is translated as CASRFHDLRGNEQYF. V gene TRBV2 combines with J gene TRBJ2-7, with TRBD1 as a possible D gene (6 bases). CDR1 is SNHLY and CDR2 is FYNNEI in the germline V gene. CDR3 length equals 15 residues. The V end lost 6 bases, the J end lost 5 bases, and 20 bases lay between the germline ends. The whole variable domain, filled in from reference TRBV2 and TRBJ2-7, reads EPEVTQTPSHQVTQMGQEVILRCVPISNHLYFYWYRQILGQKVEFLVSFYNNEISEKSEIFDDQFSVERPDGSNFTLKIRSTKLEDSAMYFCASRFHDLRGNEQYFGPGTRLTVT.

The chain carries TRBV5-5 and TRBJ2-7; a weak D match, TRBD2 (5 bases). CDR3 length equals 14 residues. Trimming took off 7 bases at V and 3 bases at J, with 17 bases between the two ends. Germline assignment: CDR1 SGHKS and CDR2 YYEKEE (reference sequence). This CDR3 reads CASANPGENYEQYF. The DNA for the CDR3 is TGTGCCAGCGCCAACCCCGGGGAGAACTACGAGCAGTACTTC.